This note documents a single TCR beta chain sequence. Its antigen is currently unknown. Sequence at one end of the junction differs from germline and may be a read error. Unique molecular identifiers were attached to individual cDNA molecules during library preparation. TCRdb redid the calling of the RACE reads with MiXCR, one entry per CDR3 protein. This table has around 120,000 distinct CDR3 sequences, roughly an eighth appearing once. Time point meaning: patch test 1, 2 weeks after DPC sensitization. The treatment is: therapeutic diphenylcyclopropenone sensitization with weekly scalp DPC. This sample is part of a study of human T cells and chemical hapten exposure. The CDR3 sequence is 15 residues long. Germline-derived CDR1 and CDR2 are MGHRA and YSYEKL. Whole-study results and caveats: Alopecia was present in the donors, so their immune response may differ from healthy people's.

The sequenced sample was whole blood, obtained in connection with sensitization to the hapten diphenylcyclopropenone (DPC). This chain uses TRBV4-1 with TRBJ2-4; 7 bases are a match to TRBD1. The clonotype originates from a man aged 18-30 years with alopecia areata. Some clones in this sample may be carry-over from other donors' samples. This CDR3 reads CASSQRGQPKIIQYF. The CDR3, as DNA: TGCGCCAGCAGCCAAAGGGGACAGCCCAAAATCATTCAGTACTTC.